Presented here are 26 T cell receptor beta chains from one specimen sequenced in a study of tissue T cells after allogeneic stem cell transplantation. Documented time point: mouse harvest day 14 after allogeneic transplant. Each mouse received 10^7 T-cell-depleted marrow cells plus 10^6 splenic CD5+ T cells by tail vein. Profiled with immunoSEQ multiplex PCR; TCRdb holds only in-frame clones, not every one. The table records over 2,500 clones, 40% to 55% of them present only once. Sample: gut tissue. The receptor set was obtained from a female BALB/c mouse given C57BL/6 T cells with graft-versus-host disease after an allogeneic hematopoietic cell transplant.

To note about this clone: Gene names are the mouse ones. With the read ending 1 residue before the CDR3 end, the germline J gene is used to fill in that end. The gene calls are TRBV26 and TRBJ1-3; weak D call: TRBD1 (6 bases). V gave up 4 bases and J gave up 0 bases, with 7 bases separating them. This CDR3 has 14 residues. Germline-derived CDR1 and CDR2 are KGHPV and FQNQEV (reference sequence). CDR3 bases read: TGTGCCAGCAGTCCGGACAGTTCTGGAAATACGCTCTAT. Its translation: CASSPDSSGNTLY. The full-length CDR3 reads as CASSPDSSGNTLYF.

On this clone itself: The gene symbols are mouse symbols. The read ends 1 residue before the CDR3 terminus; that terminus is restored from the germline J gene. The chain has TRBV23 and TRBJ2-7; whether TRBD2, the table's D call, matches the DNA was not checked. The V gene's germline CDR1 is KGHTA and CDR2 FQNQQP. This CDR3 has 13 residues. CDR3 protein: CSSSQLGGLEQYF. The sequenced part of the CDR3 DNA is TGCTCCAGCAGTCAACTGGGGGGGCTTGAACAGTAC.

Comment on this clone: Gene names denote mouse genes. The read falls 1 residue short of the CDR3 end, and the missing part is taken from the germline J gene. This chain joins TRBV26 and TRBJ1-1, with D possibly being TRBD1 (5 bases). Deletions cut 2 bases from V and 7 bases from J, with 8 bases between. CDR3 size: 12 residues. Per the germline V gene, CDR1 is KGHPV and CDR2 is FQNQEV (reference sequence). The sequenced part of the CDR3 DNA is TGTGCCAGCAGTCTGGAGGGGAGAGAAGTCTTC. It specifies CASSLEGREVF. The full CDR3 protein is CASSLEGREVFF.

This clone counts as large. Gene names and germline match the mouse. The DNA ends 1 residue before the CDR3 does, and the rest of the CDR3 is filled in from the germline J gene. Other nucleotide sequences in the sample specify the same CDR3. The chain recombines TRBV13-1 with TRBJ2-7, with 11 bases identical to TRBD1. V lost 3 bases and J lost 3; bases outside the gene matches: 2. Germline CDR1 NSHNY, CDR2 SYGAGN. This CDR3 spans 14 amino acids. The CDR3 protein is CASSGGTGGYEQYF. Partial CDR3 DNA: TGTGCCAGCAGTGGAGGGACAGGGGGCTATGAACAGTAC.

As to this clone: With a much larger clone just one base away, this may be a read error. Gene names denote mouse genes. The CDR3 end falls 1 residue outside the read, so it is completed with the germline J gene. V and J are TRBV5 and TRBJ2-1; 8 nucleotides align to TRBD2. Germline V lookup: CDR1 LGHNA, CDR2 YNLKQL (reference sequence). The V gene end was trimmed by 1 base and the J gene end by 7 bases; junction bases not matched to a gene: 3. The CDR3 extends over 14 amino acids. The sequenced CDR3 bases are TGTGCCAGCAGCCAAGCGGGGGGGGGCGCTGAGCAGTTC. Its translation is CASSQAGGGAEQF. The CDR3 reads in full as CASSQAGGGAEQFF.

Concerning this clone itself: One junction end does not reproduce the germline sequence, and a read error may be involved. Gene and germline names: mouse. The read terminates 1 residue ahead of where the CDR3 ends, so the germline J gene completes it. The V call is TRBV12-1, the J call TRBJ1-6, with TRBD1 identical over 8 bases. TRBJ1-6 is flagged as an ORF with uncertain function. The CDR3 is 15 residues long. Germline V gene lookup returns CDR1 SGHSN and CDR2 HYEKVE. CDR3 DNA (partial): TGTGCCAGCTCTACAGGGACAGGCTATAATTTGCCCCTCTAC. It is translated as CASSTGTGYNLPLY. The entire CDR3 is CASSTGTGYNLPLYF.

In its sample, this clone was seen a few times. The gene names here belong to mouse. This CDR3 reads CASSPTANSDYTF. The CDR3 DNA, read in part, is TGTGCCAGCAGTCCGACAGCAAACTCCGACTACACC. This chain joins TRBV26 and TRBJ1-2, with D maybe TRBD1 (5 bases). Read data end 1 residue before the CDR3 end; the end is taken from the germline J gene. In germline, CDR1 is KGHPV, CDR2 FQNQEV (reference sequence). V gave up 4 bases and J gave up 0 bases, with 6 bases separating them. The CDR3 covers 13 residues.

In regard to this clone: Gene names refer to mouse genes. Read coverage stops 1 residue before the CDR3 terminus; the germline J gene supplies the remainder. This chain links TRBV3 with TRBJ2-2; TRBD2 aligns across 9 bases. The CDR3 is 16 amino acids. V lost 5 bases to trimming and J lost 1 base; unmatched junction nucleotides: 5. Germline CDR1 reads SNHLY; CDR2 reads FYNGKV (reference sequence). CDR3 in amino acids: CASSPGLGRNTGQLYF. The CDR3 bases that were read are TGTGCCAGCAGCCCCGGACTGGGGAGAAACACCGGGCAGCTCTAC. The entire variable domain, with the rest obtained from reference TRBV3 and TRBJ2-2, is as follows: GPKVLQIPSHQIIDMGQMVTLNCDPVSNHLYFYWYKQILGQQMEFLVNFYNGKVMEKSKLFKDQFSVERPDGSYFTLKIQPTALEDSAVYFCASSPGLGRNTGQLYFGEGSKLTVL.

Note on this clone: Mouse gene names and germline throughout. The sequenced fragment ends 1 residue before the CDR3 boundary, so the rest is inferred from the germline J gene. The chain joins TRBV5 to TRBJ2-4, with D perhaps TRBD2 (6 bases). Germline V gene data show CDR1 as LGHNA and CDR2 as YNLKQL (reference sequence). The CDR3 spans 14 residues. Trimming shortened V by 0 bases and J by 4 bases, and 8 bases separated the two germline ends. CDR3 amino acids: CASSQEWGKNTLYF. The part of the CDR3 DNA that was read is TGTGCCAGCAGCCAAGAATGGGGGAAAAACACCTTGTAC.

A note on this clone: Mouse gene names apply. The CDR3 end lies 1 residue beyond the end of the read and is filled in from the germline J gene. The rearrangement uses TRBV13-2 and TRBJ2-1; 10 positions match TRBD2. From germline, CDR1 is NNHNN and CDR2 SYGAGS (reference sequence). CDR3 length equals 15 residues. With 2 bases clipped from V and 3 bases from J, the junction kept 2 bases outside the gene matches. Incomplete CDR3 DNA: TGTGCCAGCGGTGAACTGGGGGGGGTCTATGCTGAGCAGTTC. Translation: CASGELGGVYAEQF. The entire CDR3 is CASGELGGVYAEQFF.

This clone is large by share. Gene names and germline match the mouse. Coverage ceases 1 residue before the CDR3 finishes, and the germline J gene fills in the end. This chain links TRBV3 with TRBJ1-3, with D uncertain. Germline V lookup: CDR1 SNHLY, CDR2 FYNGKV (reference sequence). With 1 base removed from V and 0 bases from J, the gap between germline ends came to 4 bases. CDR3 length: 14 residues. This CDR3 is CASSLGSSGNTLYF. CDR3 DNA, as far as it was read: TGTGCCAGCAGCTTAGGCAGTTCTGGAAATACGCTCTAT.

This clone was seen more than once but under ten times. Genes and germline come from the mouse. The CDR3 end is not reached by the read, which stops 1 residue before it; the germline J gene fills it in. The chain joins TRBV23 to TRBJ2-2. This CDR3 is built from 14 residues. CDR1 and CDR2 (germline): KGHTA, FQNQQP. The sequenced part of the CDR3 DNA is TGCTCCAGCAGTCAGGGGGCAGACACCGGGCAGCTCTAC. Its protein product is CSSSQGADTGQLY. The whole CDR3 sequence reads CSSSQGADTGQLYF.

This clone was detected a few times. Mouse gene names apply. The sequenced CDR3 bases are TGTGCCAGCTCTCACAGGGGAATTTCCAACGAAAGATTATTT. The encoded protein is CASSHRGISNERLF. From start to end, the CDR3 is CASSHRGISNERLFF. The V call is TRBV12-1, the J call TRBJ1-4; 7 bases align to TRBD1. Sequencing ends 1 residue short of the CDR3 end; the germline J gene provides the rest. The ends lost 2 bases at V and 0 bases at J; junction bases unmatched: 2. CDR1 is SGHSN and CDR2 is HYEKVE in the germline V gene. The CDR3 runs to 15 residues.

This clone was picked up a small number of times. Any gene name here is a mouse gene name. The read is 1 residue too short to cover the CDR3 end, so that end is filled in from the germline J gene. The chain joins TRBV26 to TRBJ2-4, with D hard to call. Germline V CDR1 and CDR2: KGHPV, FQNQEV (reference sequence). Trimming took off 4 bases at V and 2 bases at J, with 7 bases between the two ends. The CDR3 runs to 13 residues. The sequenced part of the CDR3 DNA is TGTGCCAGCAGTCCTCGTCCTCAAAACACCTTGTAC. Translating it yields CASSPRPQNTLY. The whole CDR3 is CASSPRPQNTLYF.

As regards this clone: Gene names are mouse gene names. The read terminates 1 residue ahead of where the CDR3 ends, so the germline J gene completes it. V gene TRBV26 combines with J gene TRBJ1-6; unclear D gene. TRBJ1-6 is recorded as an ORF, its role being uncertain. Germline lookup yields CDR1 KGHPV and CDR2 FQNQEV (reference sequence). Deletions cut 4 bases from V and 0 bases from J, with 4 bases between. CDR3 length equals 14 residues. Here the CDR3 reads CASSQNSYNSPLYF. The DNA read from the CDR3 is TGTGCCAGCAGTCAGAATTCCTATAATTCGCCCCTCTAC.

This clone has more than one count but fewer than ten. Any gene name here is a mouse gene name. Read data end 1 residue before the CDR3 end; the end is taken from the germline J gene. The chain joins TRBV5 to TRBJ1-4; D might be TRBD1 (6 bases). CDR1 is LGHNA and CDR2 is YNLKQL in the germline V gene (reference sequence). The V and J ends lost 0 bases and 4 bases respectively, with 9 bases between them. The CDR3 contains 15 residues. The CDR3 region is CASSQEYRVNERLFF. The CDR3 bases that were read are TGTGCCAGCAGCCAAGAGTACAGGGTCAACGAAAGATTATTT.

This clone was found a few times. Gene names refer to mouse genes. The CDR3 reads CSSRDRGGNTLYF. The CDR3 DNA, read in part, is TGTAGTTCTAGAGACAGGGGTGGAAATACGCTCTAT. This rearrangement joins TRBV30 to TRBJ1-3; a possible D gene is TRBD1 (6 bases). The read terminates 1 residue before the CDR3 end, so the remaining end is supplied by the germline J gene. With 0 bases removed from V and 3 bases from J, the gap between germline ends came to 6 bases. The CDR3 spans 13 residues. Per the germline V gene, CDR1 is SQVVS and CDR2 is ANEGSEA.

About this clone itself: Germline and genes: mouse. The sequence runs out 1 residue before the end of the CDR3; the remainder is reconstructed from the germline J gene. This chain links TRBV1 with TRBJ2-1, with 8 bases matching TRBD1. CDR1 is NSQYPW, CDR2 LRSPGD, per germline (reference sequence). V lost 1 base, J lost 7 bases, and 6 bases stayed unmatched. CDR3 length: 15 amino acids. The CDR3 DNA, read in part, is TGCACCTGCAGTGCAGGGCTACAGGGGGGAGCTGAGCAGTTC. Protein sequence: CTCSAGLQGGAEQF. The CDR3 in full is CTCSAGLQGGAEQFF.

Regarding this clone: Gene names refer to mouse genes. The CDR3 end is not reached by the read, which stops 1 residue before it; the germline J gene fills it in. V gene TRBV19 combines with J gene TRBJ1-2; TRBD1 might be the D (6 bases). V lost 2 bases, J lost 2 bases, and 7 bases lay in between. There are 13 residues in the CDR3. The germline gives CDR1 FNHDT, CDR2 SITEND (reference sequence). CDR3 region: CASSMGHNSDYTF. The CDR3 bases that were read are TGTGCCAGCAGTATGGGACACAACTCCGACTACACC. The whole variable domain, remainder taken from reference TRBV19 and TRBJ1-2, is GGIITQTPKFLIGQEGQKLTLKCQQNFNHDTMYWYRQDSGKGLRLIYYSITENDLQKGDLSEGYDASREKKSSFSLTVTSAQKNEMAVFLCASSMGHNSDYTFGSGTRLLVI.

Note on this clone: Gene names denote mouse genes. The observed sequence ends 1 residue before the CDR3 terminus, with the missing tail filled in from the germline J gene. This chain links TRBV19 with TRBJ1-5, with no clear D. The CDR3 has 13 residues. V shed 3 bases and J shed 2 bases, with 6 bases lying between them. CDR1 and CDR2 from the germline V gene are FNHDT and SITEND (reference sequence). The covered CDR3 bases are TGTGCCAGCAGTAAACAGTACAACCAGGCTCCGCTT. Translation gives CASSKQYNQAPL. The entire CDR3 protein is CASSKQYNQAPLF.

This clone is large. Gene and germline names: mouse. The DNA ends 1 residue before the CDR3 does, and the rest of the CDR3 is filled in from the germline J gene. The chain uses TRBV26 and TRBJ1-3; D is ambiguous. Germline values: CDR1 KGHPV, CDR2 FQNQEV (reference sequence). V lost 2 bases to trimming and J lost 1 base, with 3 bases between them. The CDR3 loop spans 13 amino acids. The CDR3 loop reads CASSLMSGNTLYF. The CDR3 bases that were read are TGTGCCAGCAGTCTGATGTCTGGAAATACGCTCTAT. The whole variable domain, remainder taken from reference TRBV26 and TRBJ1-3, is NSKVIQTPRYLVKGQGQKAKMRCIPEKGHPVVFWYQQNKNNEFKFLINFQNQEVLQQIDMTEKRFSAECPSNSPCSLEIQSSEAGDSALYLCASSLMSGNTLYFGEGSRLIVV.

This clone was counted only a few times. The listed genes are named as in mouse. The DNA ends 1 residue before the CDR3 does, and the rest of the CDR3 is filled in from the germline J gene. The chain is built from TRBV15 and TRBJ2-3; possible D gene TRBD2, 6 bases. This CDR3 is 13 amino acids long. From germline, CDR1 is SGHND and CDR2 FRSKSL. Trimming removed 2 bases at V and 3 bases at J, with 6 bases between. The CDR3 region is CASSLLGAETLYF. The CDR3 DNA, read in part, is TGTGCCAGCAGTTTACTGGGGGCAGAAACGCTGTAT.

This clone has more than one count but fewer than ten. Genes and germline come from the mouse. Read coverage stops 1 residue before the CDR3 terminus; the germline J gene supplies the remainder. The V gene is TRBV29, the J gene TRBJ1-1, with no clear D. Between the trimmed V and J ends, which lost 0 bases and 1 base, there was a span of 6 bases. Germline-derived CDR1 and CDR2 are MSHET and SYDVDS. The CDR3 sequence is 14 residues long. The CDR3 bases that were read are TGTGCTAGCAGTTTATCGGGAGGGAACACAGAAGTCTTC. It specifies CASSLSGGNTEVF. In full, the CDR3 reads CASSLSGGNTEVFF.

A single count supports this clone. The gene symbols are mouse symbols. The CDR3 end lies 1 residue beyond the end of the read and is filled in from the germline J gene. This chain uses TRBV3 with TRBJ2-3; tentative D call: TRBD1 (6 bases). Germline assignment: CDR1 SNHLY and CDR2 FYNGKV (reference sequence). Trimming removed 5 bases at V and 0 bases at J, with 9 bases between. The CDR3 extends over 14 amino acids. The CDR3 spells CASSNRASAETLYF. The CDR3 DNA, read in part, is TGTGCCAGCAGCAACAGGGCTAGTGCAGAAACGCTGTAT.

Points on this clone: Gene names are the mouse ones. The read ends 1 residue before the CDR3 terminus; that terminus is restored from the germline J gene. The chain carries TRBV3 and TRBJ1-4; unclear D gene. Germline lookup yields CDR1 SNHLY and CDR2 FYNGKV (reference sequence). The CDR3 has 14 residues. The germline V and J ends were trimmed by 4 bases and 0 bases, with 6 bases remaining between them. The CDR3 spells CASSSGFSNERLFF. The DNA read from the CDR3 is TGTGCCAGCAGCTCCGGGTTTTCCAACGAAAGATTATTT.

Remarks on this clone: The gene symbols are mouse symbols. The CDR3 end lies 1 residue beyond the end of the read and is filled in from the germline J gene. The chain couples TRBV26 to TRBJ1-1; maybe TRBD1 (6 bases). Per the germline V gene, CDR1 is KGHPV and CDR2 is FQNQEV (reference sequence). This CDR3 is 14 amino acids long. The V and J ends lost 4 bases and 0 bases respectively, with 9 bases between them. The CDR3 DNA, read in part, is TGTGCCAGCAGTCCGGGACAAGCAAACACAGAAGTCTTC. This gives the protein CASSPGQANTEVF. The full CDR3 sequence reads CASSPGQANTEVFF.